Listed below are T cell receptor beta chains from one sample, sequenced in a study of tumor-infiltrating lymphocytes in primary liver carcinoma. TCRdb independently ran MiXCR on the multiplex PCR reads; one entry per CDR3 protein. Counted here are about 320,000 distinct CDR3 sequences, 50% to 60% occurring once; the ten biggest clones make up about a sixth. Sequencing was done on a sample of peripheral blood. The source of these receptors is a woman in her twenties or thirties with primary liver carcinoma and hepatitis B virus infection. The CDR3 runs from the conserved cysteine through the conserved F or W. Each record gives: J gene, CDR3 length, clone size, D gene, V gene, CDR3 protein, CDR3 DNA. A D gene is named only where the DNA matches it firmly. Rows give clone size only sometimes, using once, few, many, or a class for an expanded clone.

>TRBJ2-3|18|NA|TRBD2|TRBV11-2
CASSPLNSGCGLTDTQYF
TGTGCCAGCAGCCCCTTAAATAGCGGGTGCGGCTTAACAGATACGCAGTATTTT
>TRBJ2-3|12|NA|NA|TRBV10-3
CAISEQTDTQCF
TGTGCCATCAGTGAACAGACCGATACGCAGTGTTTT
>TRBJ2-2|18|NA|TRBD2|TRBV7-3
CASSHSGGRAANIGELFF
TGTGCCAGCAGCCACTCCGGCGGGAGAGCGGCGAACATCGGGGAGCTGTTTTTT
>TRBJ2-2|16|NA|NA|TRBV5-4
CASSRILAGETGELFF
TGTGCCAGCAGCCGTATTTTGGCAGGAGAAACCGGGGAGCTGTTTTTT
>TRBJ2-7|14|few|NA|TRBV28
CASSFVSMSYEQYF
TGTGCCAGCAGTTTTGTTAGCATGTCCTACGAGCAGTACTTC
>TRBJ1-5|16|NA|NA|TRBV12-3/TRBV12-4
CTSDRGGANSNQPQHF
TGTACCAGCGACAGAGGGGGGGCGAATAGCAATCAGCCCCAGCATTTT
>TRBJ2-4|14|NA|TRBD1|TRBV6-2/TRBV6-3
CASSSGQTNSIQYF
TGTGCCAGCAGTTCGGGACAGACCAATAGCATTCAGTACTTC
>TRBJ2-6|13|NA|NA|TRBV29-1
CIVGDSGVNVLTF
TGCATCGTTGGGGACTCTGGGGTCAACGTCCTGACTTTC
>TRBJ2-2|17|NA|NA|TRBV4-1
CASSQDRSGKNTGELFF
TGCGCCAGCAGCCAAGATCGTTCGGGAAAGAACACCGGGGAGCTGTTTTTT
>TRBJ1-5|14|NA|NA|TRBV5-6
CASSYTGSNQPQHF
TGTGCCAGCAGCTATACAGGGAGCAATCAGCCCCAGCATTTT
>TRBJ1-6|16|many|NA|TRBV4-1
CASSQEVTAFSSPLHF
TGCGCCAGCAGCCAAGAGGTTACGGCTTTTTCCTCACCCCTCCACTTT
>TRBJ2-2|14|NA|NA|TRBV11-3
CARSSTWGAGELFF
TGTGCCAGAAGCTCGACCTGGGGGGCCGGGGAGCTGTTTTTT
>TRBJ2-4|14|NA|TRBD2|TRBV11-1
CASSSGLTENIQYF
TGTGCCAGCAGCTCGGGACTAACTGAAAACATCCAGTACTTC
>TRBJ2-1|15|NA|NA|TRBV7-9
CASTPGTGVHNEQFF
TGTGCCAGCACGCCTGGGACCGGAGTTCACAATGAGCAGTTCTTC
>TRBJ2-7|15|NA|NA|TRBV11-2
CASTPMGWATFEQYF
TGTGCCAGCACCCCGATGGGGTGGGCTACCTTCGAGCAGTACTTC
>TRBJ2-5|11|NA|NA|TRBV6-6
CASRTTETQYF
TGTGCCAGCAGAACCACGGAGACCCAGTACTTC
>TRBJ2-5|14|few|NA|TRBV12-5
CASGPGSTQETQYF
TGTGCTAGTGGCCCGGGCAGCACCCAAGAGACCCAGTACTTC
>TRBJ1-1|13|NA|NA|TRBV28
CASRGTTGQPAFF
TGTGCCAGCAGGGGAACCACAGGGCAGCCCGCTTTCTTT
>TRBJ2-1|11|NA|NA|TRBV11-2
CASSSTAGQFF
TGTGCCAGCAGCTCAACCGCTGGGCAGTTCTTC
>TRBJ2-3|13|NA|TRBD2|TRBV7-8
CTSSGGFTDTQYF
TGTACAAGCAGCGGGGGGTTCACAGATACGCAGTATTTT
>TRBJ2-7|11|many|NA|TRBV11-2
CASSLAYEQYF
TGTGCCAGCAGCTTAGCTTACGAGCAGTACTTC
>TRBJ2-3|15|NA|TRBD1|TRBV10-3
CAISLTGTGADTQYF
TGTGCCATCAGTCTAACCGGGACAGGGGCAGATACGCAGTATTTT
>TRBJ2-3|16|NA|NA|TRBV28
CASSLRLGWGTDTQYF
TGTGCCAGCAGTTTAAGGCTCGGTTGGGGCACAGATACGCAGTATTTT
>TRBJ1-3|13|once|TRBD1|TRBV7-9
CASSQTGARAAYF
TGTGCCAGCAGCCAAACAGGGGCCAGGGCGGCATATTTT